The clone carrying this T cell receptor (beta chain) was seen only once. This sample is drawn from a study of blood T cell repertoires in COVID-19. For the study at large: There were acute and convalescent COVID-19 samples, and they came from the United States, Italy and Spain.

The table came from immunoSEQ multiplex PCR; TCRdb's copy has only in-frame clones and leaves some out. The repertoire holds 85,000 to 100,000 clones, with almost 90% as singletons. CDR3 length equals 16 residues. The V gene's germline CDR1 is LNHDA and CDR2 SQIVND (reference sequence). V dropped 5 bases and J dropped 9; count of bases not matched to a gene: 14. Sequenced material: peripheral blood. The V gene is TRBV19, the J gene TRBJ2-1; 9 nucleotides align to TRBD2. The clonotype was recovered from a man aged 45-65 years with COVID-19, enrolled during active disease. The CDR3 coding sequence is TGTGCCAGTAGTCCCAAAGCGGGGGGACCACTCGGTGAGCAGTTCTTC. Protein: CASSPKAGGPLGEQFF.